The present T cell receptor (beta chain) was sequenced within a study of regulatory T cells in long-lasting Graves disease. This clonotype was observed many times. As for time point: newly diagnosed GD, antithyroid drugs for less than 3 months. The TCR library was prepared using RNA isolated from PBMCs. Graves' disease diagnosis used American Thyroid Association guidelines. All patients originated from an endocrinology department located in Xi'an, China. Researchers made TCR beta libraries by using iRepertoire HTBI primers and running Arm-PCR on CDR3 regions. TCRdb passed the multiplex PCR reads through MiXCR, listing each CDR3 protein once. The sample holds about 370,000 distinct CDR3 sequences, around 16% seen once. The clonotype was recovered from a female donor with Graves disease. Source: peripheral blood mononuclear cells (PBMCs), taken at new diagnosis, from a patient treated with antithyroid drugs.

The CDR3 coding sequence is TGCAGTGCTCCAGGGCACTACGAGCAGTACTTC. This sequence encodes CSAPGHYEQYF. This rearrangement joins TRBV20-1 to TRBJ2-7; weak D call: TRBD1 (5 bases). The CDR3 spans 11 residues. The V end lost 5 bases, the J end lost 3 bases, and 8 bases lay between the germline ends. Germline V gene lookup returns CDR1 DFQATT and CDR2 SNEGSKA (reference sequence).